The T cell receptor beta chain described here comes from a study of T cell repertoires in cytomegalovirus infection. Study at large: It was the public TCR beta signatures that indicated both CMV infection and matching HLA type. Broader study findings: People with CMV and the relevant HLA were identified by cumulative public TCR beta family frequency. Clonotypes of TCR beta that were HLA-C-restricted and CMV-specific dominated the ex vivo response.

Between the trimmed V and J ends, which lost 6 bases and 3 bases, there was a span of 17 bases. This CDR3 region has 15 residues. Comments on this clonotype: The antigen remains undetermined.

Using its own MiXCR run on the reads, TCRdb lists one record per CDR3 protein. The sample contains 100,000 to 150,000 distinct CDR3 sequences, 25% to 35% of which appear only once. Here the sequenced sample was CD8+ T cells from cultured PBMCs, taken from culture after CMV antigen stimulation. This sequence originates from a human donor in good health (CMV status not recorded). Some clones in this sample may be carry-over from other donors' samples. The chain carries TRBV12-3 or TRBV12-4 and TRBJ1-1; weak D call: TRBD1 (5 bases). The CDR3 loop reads CASSPQEYRHTEAFF. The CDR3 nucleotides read TGTGCCAGCAGCCCTCAAGAATACAGGCACACTGAAGCTTTCTTT.